These T cell receptor beta chains were read from a single sample in a study of shared clonotypes between healthy human individuals. TCRdb's table, derived via immunoSEQ multiplex PCR, lists solely in-frame clones and lacks some. The sample lists about 2 million clones; approximately 95% were seen once. Material for sequencing was naive CD8+ T cells sorted from blood. The receptors derive from a young man in good health. The CDR3 runs from the conserved cysteine through the conserved F or W.

v_call	j_call	cdr3_aa
TRBV28	TRBJ2-2	CASSSSSGELFF
TRBV5-6	TRBJ2-7	CASSYAGTGEQYF
TRBV4-3	TRBJ1-6	CASSHRGSNSPLHF
TRBV10-3	TRBJ2-2	CAISEGQGLEELFF
TRBV5-6	TRBJ2-7	CASSLGGGFYEQYF
TRBV7-8	TRBJ2-7	CASSLVPQAGYHEQYF
TRBV5-6	TRBJ1-3	CASTNRGYNTIYF
TRBV7-9	TRBJ2-1	CASSPGLAGADEQFF
TRBV10-3	TRBJ2-1	CAITQSGGSYNEQFF
TRBV7-8	TRBJ2-7	CASSSPGTVYEQYF
TRBV9	TRBJ2-2	CASTKFRDRITGELFF